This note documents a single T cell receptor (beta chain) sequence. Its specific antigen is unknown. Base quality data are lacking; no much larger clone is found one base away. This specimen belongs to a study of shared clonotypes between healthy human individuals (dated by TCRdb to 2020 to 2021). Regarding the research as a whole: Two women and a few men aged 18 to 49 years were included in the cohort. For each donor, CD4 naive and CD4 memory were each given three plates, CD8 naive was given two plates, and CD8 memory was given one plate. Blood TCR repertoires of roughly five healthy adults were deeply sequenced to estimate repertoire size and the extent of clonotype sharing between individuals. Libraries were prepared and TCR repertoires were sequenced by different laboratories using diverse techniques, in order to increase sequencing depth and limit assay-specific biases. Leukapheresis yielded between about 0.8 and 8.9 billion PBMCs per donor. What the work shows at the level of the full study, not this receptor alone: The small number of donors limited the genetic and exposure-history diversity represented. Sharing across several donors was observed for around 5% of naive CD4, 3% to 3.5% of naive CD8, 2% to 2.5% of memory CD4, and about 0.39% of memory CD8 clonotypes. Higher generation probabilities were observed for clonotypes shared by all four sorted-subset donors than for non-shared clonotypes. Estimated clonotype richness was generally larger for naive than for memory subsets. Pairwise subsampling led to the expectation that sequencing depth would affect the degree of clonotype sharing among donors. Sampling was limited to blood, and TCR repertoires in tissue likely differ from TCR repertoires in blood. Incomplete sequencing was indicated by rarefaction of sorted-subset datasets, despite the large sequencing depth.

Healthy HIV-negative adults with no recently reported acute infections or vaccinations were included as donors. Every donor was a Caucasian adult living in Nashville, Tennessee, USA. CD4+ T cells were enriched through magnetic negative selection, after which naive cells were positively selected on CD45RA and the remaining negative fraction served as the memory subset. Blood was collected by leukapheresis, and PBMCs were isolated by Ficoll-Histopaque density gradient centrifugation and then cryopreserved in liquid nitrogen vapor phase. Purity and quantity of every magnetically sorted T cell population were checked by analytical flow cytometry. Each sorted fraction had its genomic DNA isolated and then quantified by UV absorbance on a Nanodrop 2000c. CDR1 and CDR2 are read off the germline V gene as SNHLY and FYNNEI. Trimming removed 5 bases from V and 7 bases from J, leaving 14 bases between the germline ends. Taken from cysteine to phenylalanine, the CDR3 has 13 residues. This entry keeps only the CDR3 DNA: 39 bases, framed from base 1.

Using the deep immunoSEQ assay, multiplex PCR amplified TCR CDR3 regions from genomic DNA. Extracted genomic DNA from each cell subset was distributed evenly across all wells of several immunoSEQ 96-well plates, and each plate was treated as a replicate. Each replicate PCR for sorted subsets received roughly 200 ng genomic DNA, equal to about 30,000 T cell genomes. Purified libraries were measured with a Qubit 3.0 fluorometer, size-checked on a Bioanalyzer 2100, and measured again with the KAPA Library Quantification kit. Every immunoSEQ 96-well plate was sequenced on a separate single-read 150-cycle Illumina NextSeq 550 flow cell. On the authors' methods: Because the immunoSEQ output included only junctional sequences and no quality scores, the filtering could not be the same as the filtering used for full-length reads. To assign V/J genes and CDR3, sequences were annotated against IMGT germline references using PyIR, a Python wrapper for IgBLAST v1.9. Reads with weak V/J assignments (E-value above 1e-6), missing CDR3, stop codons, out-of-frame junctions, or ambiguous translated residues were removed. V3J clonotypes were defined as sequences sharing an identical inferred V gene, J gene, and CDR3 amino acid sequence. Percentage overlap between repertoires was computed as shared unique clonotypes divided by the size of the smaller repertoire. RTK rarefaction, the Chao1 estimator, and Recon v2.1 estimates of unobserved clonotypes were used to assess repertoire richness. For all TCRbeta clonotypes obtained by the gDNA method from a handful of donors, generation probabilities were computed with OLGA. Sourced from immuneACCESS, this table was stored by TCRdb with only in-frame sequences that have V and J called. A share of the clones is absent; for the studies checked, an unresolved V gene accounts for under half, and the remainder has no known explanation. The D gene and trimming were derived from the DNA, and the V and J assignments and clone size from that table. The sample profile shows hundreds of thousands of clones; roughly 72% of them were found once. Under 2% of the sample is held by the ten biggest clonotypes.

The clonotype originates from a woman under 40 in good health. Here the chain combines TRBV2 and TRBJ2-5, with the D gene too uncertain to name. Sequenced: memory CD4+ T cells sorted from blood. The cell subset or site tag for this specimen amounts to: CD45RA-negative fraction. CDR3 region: CASSQDTVGTQYF. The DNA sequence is TGTGCCAGCAGTCAAGACACGGTTGGGACCCAGTACTTC.